This record covers a single T cell receptor beta chain. Methods used by the authors: Amplification with reference gene primers provided the estimates of nucleated cell counts. Profiling relied on immunoSEQ multiplex PCR, and the TCRdb table lists in-frame clones only, not all of them. V, J and clone size were drawn from that table, and D and trimming were deduced from the DNA. The sample consists of over 65,000 clones, roughly 81% of them appearing once. These data come from a study of blood T cell repertoires in COVID-19. Study at large: Researchers got acute and convalescent COVID-19 samples from the United States, Italy and Spain. T cells, B-cell-depleted T cells, or PBMCs provided the cDNA or gDNA that served as material.

V gave up 4 bases and J gave up 0 bases, with 12 bases separating them. Germline V gene sequence: CDR1 LGHDT, CDR2 YNNKEL (reference sequence). This CDR3 comprises 15 residues. Sequencing used peripheral blood. The receptor was isolated from a human donor in a cohort sampled during active COVID-19. The V call is TRBV3-1 (or the pseudogene TRBV3-2), the J call TRBJ1-1, with a tentative D call TRBD1 (5 bases). The CDR3 spells CASSPRTGMNTEAFF. In DNA, the CDR3 is TGTGCCAGCAGCCCCCGAACAGGCATGAACACTGAAGCTTTCTTT.